The 17 T cell receptor beta chains reported below all come from one sample, sequenced in a study of radiation and T cells in renal cell carcinoma. The method was immunoSEQ multiplex PCR; TCRdb's version includes in-frame clones alone and lacks a portion of them. The sample yields approximately 120,000 clones, 81% seen once. This sample's time point: blood 2 weeks post-SBRT. As to treatment: 15 Gy SBRT to primary tumor, nephrectomy 4 weeks later. Sequenced here: blood, sampled from a patient whose treatment included radiotherapy and nephrectomy. These receptors were obtained from a man in his fifties with renal cell carcinoma.

The chain joins TRBV5-1 to TRBJ1-1; 8 bases match TRBD1. There are 14 residues in the CDR3. Germline V lookup: CDR1 SGHRS, CDR2 YFSETQ. V dropped 4 bases and J dropped 1; count of bases not matched to a gene: 3. The CDR3 DNA is TGCGCCAGCAGCGCCGGGACAGGGAACACTGAAGCTTTCTTT. It translates to CASSAGTGNTEAFF. Full variable domain (rest looked up from reference TRBV5-1 and TRBJ1-1): KAGVTQTPRYLIKTRGQQVTLSCSPISGHRSVSWYQQTPGQGLQFLFEYFSETQRNKGNFPGRFSGRQFSNSRSEMNVSTLELGDSALYLCASSAGTGNTEAFFGQGTRLTVV.

The chain is built from TRBV19 and TRBJ2-3; no definite D call. V lost 3 bases, J lost 6 bases, and 7 bases lay in between. Germline CDR1 LNHDA, CDR2 SQIVND (reference sequence). The CDR3 spans 12 residues. As DNA, the CDR3 is TGTGCCAGTAGTATTAACGCCGATACGCAGTATTTT. Translated: CASSINADTQYF.

This clone was found many times. This chain uses TRBV19 with TRBJ1-1, with D perhaps TRBD1 (5 bases). This CDR3 is 15 amino acids long. The germline V and J ends were trimmed by 4 bases and 5 bases, with 17 bases remaining between them. Germline V gene lookup returns CDR1 LNHDA and CDR2 SQIVND (reference sequence). The CDR3 coding sequence is TGTGCCAGTAGTAGAGGAGGGGCCCTGGGTACTGAAGCTTTCTTT. This gives the protein CASSRGGALGTEAFF.

The CDR3 DNA reads as TGTGCCAGCAGTCTAGAAAACACTGAAGCTTTCTTT. Translated, it gives CASSLENTEAFF. The J gene is TRBJ1-1, the V gene TRBV6-6; D gene ambiguous. Trimming pared 5 bases from V and 2 bases from J, leaving 6 bases between. The length of the CDR3 is 12 residues. Looked up from germline, CDR1 is MNHNY and CDR2 is SVGAGI (reference sequence).

V usage is TRBV7-9 and J usage is TRBJ1-2, with D unclear. The germline CDR1 and CDR2 sequences are SEHNR and FQNEAQ (reference sequence). Trimming removed 1 base at V and 6 bases at J, with 12 bases between. There are 14 residues in the CDR3. CDR3 in DNA: TGTGCCAGCAGCTTAGTGGCAGCAGTCCATGGCTACACCTTC. Amino acids: CASSLVAAVHGYTF.

The V call is TRBV5-5, the J call TRBJ2-2, with D hard to call. CDR1 is SGHKS and CDR2 is YYEKEE in the germline V gene (reference sequence). The CDR3 contains 13 residues. V gave up 0 bases and J gave up 6 bases, with 6 bases separating them. The CDR3 sequence is CASSLGVAGELFF. The CDR3 DNA reads as TGTGCCAGCAGCTTGGGGGTCGCCGGGGAGCTGTTTTTT. The full variable domain, rest sourced from reference TRBV5-5 and TRBJ2-2, is DAGVTQSPTHLIKTRGQQVTLRCSPISGHKSVSWYQQVLGQGPQFIFQYYEKEERGRGNFPDRFSARQFPNYSSELNVNALLLGDSALYLCASSLGVAGELFFGEGSRLTVL.

This clone was recorded a few times. This chain connects TRBV11-2 to TRBJ2-3; D ambiguous. The V end lost 5 bases, the J end lost 4 bases, and 13 bases lay between the germline ends. This CDR3 has 14 residues. Germline V gene lookup returns CDR1 SGHAT and CDR2 FQNNGV. The CDR3 is CASSQERWSDTQYF. CDR3 bases: TGTGCCAGCAGCCAAGAAAGGTGGTCAGATACGCAGTATTTT.

On this clone itself: The sample holds other DNA sequences that translate to the same CDR3. V and J are TRBV5-6 and TRBJ1-2; D call uncertain. This CDR3 region has 11 residues. Germline CDR1 and CDR2: SGHDT and YYEEEE. Trimming cost V 2 bases and J 2 bases, with 1 base left between them. The CDR3 nucleotides are TGTGCCAGCAGCTTAAACTATGGCTACACCTTC. It specifies CASSLNYGYTF.

V and J are TRBV7-2 and TRBJ2-5, with D possibly TRBD1 on 6 matching bases. Germline values: CDR1 SGHTA, CDR2 FQGNSA. The CDR3 covers 13 residues. Trimming pared 6 bases from V and 5 bases from J, leaving 13 bases between. The CDR3 DNA is TGTGCCAGCAGGGCCAGGGGCCGGGAGACCCAGTACTTC. As protein: CASRARGRETQYF.

The CDR3 here is CASSVGVNQPQHF. The CDR3 region has the DNA TGTGCCAGCAGTGTAGGGGTCAATCAGCCCCAGCATTTT. The chain carries TRBV2 and TRBJ1-5; D possibly corresponds to TRBD1 (5 bases). CDR1 and CDR2 from the germline V gene are SNHLY and FYNNEI. The CDR3 has 13 residues. Trimming shortened V by 4 bases and J by 3 bases, and 7 bases separated the two germline ends.

The chain uses TRBV6-5 and TRBJ2-7; D gene uncertain. The CDR3 covers 14 residues. Germline assignment: CDR1 MNHEY and CDR2 SVGAGI. The V gene lost 5 bases and the J gene lost 9 bases, with 20 bases spanning the gap. This chain's CDR3 is CASSRLGTGPRQYF. The CDR3 nucleotides are TGTGCCAGCAGTCGACTCGGAACCGGGCCCCGGCAGTACTTC.

The chain joins TRBV14 to TRBJ1-2; unclear D gene. The CDR3 covers 14 residues. With 1 base removed from V and 6 bases from J, the gap between germline ends came to 12 bases. Germline CDR1 reads SGHDN; CDR2 reads FVKESK. The CDR3 is CASSQGALRHGYTF. Written as DNA, the CDR3 is TGTGCCAGCAGCCAAGGGGCACTGCGGCATGGCTACACCTTC.

The chain is built from TRBV27 and TRBJ1-2; maybe TRBD1 (5 bases). This CDR3 region has 13 residues. Looked up from germline, CDR1 is MNHEY and CDR2 is SMNVEV (reference sequence). The V end was cut by 1 base, the J end by 6 bases, with 9 bases between. The DNA for the CDR3 is TGTGCCAGCAGTTTATACCAGGGCCATGGCTACACCTTC. Protein sequence: CASSLYQGHGYTF.

The chain uses TRBV7-2 and TRBJ2-2, with D possibly called TRBD1 or TRBD2 (6 bases each). Deletions cut 2 bases from V and 2 bases from J, with 12 bases between. The germline V gene has CDR1 SGHTA and CDR2 FQGNSA. This CDR3 contains 16 residues. Here the CDR3 reads CASSLRTGANTGELFF. The CDR3 DNA is TGTGCCAGCAGCTTACGGACGGGGGCAAACACCGGGGAGCTGTTTTTT.

The CDR3 nucleotides are TGTGCCAGCAGTGAATCTAGCGGGAGTGTGGATGAGCAGTTCTTC. It yields the protein CASSESSGSVDEQFF. The V call is TRBV6-4, the J call TRBJ2-1; 10 bases align to TRBD2. This CDR3 is 15 amino acids long. The germline CDR1 and CDR2 sequences are MRHNA and SNTAGT. Trimming removed 3 bases from V and 8 bases from J; junction bases left unmatched: 7.

This chain links TRBV9 with TRBJ2-7; maybe TRBD1 (5 bases). The CDR3 extends over 14 amino acids. Germline values: CDR1 SGDLS, CDR2 YYNGEE. Trimming stripped 4 bases from V and 0 bases from J, with 11 bases between. In DNA, the CDR3 is TGTGCCAGCAGCCGCTCGCAGGGCTCCTACGAGCAGTACTTC. This sequence encodes CASSRSQGSYEQYF.

The gene calls are TRBV5-1 and TRBJ2-1; tentative D call: TRBD2 (5 bases). V lost 0 bases to trimming and J lost 0 bases, with 13 bases between them. This CDR3 is 17 amino acids long. CDR1 is SGHRS and CDR2 is YFSETQ in the germline V gene. The CDR3 protein is CASSLDPTGYSYNEQFF. The CDR3 nucleotides are TGCGCCAGCAGCTTGGACCCCACGGGATACTCCTACAATGAGCAGTTCTTC.